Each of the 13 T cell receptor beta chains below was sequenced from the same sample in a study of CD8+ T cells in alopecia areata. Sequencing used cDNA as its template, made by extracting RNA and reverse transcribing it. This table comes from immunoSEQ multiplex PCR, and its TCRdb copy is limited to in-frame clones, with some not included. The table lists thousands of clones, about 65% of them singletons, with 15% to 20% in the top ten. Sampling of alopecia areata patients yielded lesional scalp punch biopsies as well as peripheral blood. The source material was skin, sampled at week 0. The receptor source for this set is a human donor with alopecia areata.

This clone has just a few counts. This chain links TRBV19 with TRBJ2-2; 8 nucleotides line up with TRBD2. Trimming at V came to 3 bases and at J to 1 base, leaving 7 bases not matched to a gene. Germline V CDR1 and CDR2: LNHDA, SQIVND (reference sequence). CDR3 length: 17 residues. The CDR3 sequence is CASSISSAGGNTGELFF. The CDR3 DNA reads TGTGCCAGTAGTATTAGCTCCGCGGGAGGGAACACCGGGGAGCTGTTTTTT.

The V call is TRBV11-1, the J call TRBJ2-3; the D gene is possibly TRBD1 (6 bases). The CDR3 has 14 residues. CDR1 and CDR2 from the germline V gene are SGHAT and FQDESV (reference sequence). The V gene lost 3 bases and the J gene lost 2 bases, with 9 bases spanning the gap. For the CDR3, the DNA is TGTGCCAGCAGCTTTGGACAGAACACAGATACGCAGTATTTT. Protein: CASSFGQNTDTQYF.

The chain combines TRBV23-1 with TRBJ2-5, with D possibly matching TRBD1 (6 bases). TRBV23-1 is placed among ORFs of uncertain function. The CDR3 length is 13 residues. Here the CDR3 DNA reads TGCGCTTCCGCACCCAGGGGCGTAGGGACCCAGTACTTC. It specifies CASAPRGVGTQYF.

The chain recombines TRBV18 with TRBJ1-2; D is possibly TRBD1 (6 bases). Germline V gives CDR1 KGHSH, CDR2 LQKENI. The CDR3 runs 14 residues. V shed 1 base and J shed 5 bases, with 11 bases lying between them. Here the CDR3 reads CASSPRRDTYGYTF. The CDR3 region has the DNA TGTGCCAGCTCACCACGCCGGGACACGTATGGCTACACCTTC. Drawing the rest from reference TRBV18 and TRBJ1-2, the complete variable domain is NAGVMQNPRHLVRRRGQEARLRCSPMKGHSHVYWYRQLPEEGLKFMVYLQKENIIDESGMPKERFSAEFPKEGPSILRIQQVVRGDSAAYFCASSPRRDTYGYTFGSGTRLTVV.

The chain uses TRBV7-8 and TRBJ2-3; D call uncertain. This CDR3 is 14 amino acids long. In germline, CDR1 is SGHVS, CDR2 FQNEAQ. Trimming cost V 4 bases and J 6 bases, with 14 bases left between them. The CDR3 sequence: CASSWPGRWDTQYF. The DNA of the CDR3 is TGTGCCAGCAGCTGGCCTGGACGTTGGGATACGCAGTATTTT.

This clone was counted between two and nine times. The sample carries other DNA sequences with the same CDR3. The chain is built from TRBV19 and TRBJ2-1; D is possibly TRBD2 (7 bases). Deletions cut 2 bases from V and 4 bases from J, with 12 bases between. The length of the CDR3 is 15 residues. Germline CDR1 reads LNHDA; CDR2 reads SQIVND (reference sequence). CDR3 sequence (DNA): TGTGCCAGTAGTATAAAGGGGGGGCTTTACAATGAGCAGTTCTTC. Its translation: CASSIKGGLYNEQFF.

The chain's CDR3 is CASSLLNGVNYGYTF. For the CDR3, the DNA is TGTGCCAGCAGCTTATTAAACGGGGTGAACTATGGCTACACCTTC. The chain combines TRBV7-2 with TRBJ1-2, with unresolved D. The germline gives CDR1 SGHTA, CDR2 FQGNSA. The CDR3 runs to 15 residues. V lost 2 bases and J lost 2, with 12 bases in between.

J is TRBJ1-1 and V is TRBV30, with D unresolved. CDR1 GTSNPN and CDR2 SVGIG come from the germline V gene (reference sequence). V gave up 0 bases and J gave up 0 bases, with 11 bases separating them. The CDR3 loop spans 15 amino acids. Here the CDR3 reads CAWSVGPHMNTEAFF. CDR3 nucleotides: TGTGCCTGGAGTGTAGGACCTCATATGAACACTGAAGCTTTCTTT.

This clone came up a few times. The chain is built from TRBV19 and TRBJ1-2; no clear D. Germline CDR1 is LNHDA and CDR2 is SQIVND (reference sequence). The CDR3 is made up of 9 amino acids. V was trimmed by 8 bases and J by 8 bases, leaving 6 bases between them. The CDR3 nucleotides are TGTGCCAGTGGCTACGGCTACACCTTC. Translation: CASGYGYTF. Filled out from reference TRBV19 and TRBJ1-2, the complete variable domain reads DGGITQSPKYLFRKEGQNVTLSCEQNLNHDAMYWYRQDPGQGLRLIYYSQIVNDFQKGDIAEGYSVSREKKESFPLTVTSAQKNPTAFYLCASGYGYTFGSGTRLTVV.

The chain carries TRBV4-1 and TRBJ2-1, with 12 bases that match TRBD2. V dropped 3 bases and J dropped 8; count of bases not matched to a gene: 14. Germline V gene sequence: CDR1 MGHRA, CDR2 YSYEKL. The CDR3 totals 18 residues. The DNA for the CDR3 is TGCGCCAGCAGCCAGCCCACTCGGACTAGCGGGGTCAATCATGAGCAGTTCTTC. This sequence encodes CASSQPTRTSGVNHEQFF.

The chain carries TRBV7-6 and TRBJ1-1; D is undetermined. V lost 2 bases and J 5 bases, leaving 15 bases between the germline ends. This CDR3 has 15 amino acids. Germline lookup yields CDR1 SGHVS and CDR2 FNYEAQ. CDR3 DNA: TGTGCCAGCAGCTTAATTCCACCGACCCGGACTGAAGCTTTCTTT. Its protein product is CASSLIPPTRTEAFF.

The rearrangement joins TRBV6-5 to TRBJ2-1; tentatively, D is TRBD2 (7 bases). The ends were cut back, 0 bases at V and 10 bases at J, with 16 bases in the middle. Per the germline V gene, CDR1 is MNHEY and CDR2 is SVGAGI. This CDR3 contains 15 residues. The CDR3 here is CASSYSSRGRGEQFF. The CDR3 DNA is TGTGCCAGCAGTTACTCGAGTAGGGGGAGGGGGGAGCAGTTCTTC.

CDR3 nucleotide sequence: TGTGCCAGGCAGGAGAAAGTTGGCAAAAACATTCAGTACTTC. Residues: CARQEKVGKNIQYF. V usage is TRBV19 and J usage is TRBJ2-4; D remains ambiguous. Trimming removed 9 bases at V and 3 bases at J, with 15 bases between. The CDR3 runs 14 residues. Germline CDR1 and CDR2: LNHDA and SQIVND (reference sequence). The entire variable domain, with the rest obtained from reference TRBV19 and TRBJ2-4, is as follows: DGGITQSPKYLFRKEGQNVTLSCEQNLNHDAMYWYRQDPGQGLRLIYYSQIVNDFQKGDIAEGYSVSREKKESFPLTVTSAQKNPTAFYLCARQEKVGKNIQYFGAGTRLSVL.